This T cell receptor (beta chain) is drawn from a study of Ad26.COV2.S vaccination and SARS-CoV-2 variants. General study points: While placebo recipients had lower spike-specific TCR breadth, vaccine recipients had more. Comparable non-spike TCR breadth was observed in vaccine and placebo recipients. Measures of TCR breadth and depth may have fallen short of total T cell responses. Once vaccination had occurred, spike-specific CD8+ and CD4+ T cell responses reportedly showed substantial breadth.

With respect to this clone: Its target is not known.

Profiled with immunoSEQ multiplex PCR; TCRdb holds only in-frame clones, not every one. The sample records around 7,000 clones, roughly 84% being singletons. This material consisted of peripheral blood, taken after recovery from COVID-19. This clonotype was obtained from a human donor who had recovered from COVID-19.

The chain's CDR3 is CASRGGVSNQPQHF. CDR3 sequence (DNA): TGTGCCAGCCGAGGGGGGGTGAGCAATCAGCCCCAGCATTTT. The V gene is TRBV28, the J gene TRBJ1-5, with a weak D call TRBD1 (6 bases). CDR1 is MDHEN, CDR2 SYDVKM, per germline. This CDR3 contains 14 residues. V lost 8 bases and J lost 1, with 12 bases in between. The whole variable domain, filled in from reference TRBV28 and TRBJ1-5, reads DVKVTQSSRYLVKRTGEKVFLECVQDMDHENMFWYRQDPGLGLRLIYFSYDVKMKEKGDIPEGYSVSREKKERFSLILESASTNQTSMYLCASRGGVSNQPQHFGDGTRLSIL.